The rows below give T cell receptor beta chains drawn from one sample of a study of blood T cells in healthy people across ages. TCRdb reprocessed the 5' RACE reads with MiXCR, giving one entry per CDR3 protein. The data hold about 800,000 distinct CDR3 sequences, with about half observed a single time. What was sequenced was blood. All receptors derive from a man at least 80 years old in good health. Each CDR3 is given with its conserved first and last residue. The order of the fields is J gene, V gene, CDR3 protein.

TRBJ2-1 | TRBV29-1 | CSAGSTEQFF
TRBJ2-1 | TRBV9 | CASSVGIAGGYNEQFF
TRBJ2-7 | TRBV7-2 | CASSSVLAGGNEQYF
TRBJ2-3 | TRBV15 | CATSKRGLVPDTQYF
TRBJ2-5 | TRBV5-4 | CASRFGLAGIETQYF
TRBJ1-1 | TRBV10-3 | CAISSLIQGNTEAFF
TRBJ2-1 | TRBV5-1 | CASSLLGGANQDEQFF
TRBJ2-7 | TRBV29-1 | CSVGEPDLYEQYF
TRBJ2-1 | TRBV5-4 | CASSLGTSGRSSYNEQFF
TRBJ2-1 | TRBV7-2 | CASSLALGGKQFF
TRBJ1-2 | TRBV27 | CASSFSPAGGSYGYTF
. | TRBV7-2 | CASKVRGAEETQYF
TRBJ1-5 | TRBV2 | CASHSLGQGFNQPQHF
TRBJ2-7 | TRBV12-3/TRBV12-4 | CASGGSSGDSYEQYF
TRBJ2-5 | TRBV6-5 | CASSYSTSGSEETQYF
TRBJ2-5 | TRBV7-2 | CASSLGSASTQETQYF
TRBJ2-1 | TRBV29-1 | CSVEDLGAGGSYNEQFF
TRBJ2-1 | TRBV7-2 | CASSLGLAGGSGEQFF
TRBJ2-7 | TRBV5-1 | CASSLRGPQGEQYF
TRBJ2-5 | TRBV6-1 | CASSEQVAGGRETQYF
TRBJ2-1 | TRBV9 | CASSVAPGLAENNEQFF
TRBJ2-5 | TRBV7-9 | CASSLVGAGLFDEQYF
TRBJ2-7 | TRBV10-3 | CAIRDRGSYEQYF
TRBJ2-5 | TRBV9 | CASSFGRVRQETQYF
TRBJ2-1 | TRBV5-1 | CASSFPLQRERPYNEQFF
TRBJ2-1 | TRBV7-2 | CASSPFYNEQFF
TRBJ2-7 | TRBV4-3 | CASSQDGTGIYEQYF
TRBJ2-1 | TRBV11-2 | CASSRDRNNEQFF
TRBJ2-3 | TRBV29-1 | CSVRERVTDTQYF
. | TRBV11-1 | CAGSPRQEKETQYF
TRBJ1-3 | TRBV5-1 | CASSPTGYSGNTIYF
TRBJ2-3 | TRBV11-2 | CASSITETDRRAGSPSTDTQYF
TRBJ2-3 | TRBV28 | CASSPGGLAGGQTRQYF
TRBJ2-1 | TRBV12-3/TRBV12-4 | CASSHTPGLAGGKNEQFF
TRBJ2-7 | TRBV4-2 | CASSQELVGDPYEQYF
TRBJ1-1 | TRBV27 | CASSLSSGQGYTEAFF
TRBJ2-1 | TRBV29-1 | CSVDGTSGNEQFF
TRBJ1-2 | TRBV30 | CAWSVVLRGYGYTF
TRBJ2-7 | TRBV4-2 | CASSYRRDSGREQYF
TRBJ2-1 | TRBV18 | CASSPAGESSYNEQFF
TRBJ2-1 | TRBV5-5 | CASSLTSPSEQFF
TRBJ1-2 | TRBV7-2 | CASSLDPPGTAYGYTF
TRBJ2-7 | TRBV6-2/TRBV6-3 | CASSPTPGLARARPYEQYF
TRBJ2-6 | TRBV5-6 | CASHRVRANVLTF
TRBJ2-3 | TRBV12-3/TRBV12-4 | CASSLISGGRYAQYF
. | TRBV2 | CASSEAQSPSARGGEQYF